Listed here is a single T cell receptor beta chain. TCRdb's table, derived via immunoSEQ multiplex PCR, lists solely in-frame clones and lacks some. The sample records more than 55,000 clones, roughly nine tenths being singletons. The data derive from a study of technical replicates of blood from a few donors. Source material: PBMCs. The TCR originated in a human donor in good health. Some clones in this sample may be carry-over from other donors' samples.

The DNA of the CDR3 is TGTGCCAGCAGCTTGGCCGGGACAGGGTCCTACGAGCAGTACTTC. As protein: CASSLAGTGSYEQYF. The chain has TRBV5-4 and TRBJ2-7; 9 bases are shared with TRBD1. Germline trimming cut 0 bases from V and 1 base from J; bases unmatched to any gene: 2. Germline V gives CDR1 SGHNT, CDR2 YYREEE (reference sequence). This CDR3 is 15 amino acids long.